Each of the 27 T cell receptor beta chains below was sequenced from the same sample in a study of T cells after yellow fever vaccination. TCRdb re-derived calls from the 5' RACE reads in MiXCR, one entry per CDR3 protein. The table includes some 54,000 distinct CDR3 sequences, 6.6% detected once. Sample: CD8+ T cells not binding an NS4B(214-222) dextramer, sorted from PBMCs, taken approximately 47 days after the first yellow fever vaccination. These receptor sequences come from a man between 18 and 35 years old who received the YFV17D yellow fever vaccine.

This clonotype has more than one count but fewer than ten. The J gene is TRBJ1-1, the V gene TRBV9; D is unclear. V lost 4 bases and J lost 0, with 22 bases in between. The CDR3 covers 18 residues. Per the germline V gene, CDR1 is SGDLS and CDR2 is YYNGEE. The CDR3 here is CASSTPRTMGSLNTEAFF. The CDR3 DNA reads as TGTGCCAGCAGCACCCCGAGGACCATGGGATCTCTGAACACTGAAGCTTTCTTT.

This clonotype showed up many times. The CDR3 protein is CASSADGENIQYF. CDR3 bases: TGTGCCAGCAGCGCGGACGGAGAAAACATTCAGTACTTC. The gene calls are TRBV9 and TRBJ2-4; D not certain. CDR1 and CDR2 from the germline V gene are SGDLS and YYNGEE. V was shortened by 3 bases and J by 5 bases, with 9 bases between the two germline ends. CDR3 length: 13 residues. The whole variable domain, remainder taken from reference TRBV9 and TRBJ2-4, is DSGVTQTPKHLITATGQRVTLRCSPRSGDLSVYWYQQSLDQGLQFLIQYYNGEERAKGNILERFSAQQFPDLHSELNLSSLELGDSALYFCASSADGENIQYFGAGTRLSVL.

The chain uses TRBV7-2 and TRBJ2-7; D is perhaps TRBD1 (6 bases). The V gene's germline CDR1 is SGHTA and CDR2 FQGNSA. The germline V and J ends were trimmed by 1 base and 6 bases, with 13 bases remaining between them. The CDR3 has 14 amino acids. The CDR3 DNA reads as TGTGCCAGCAGCTTAGGCTCAGGGGTGGGCGAGCAGTACGTC. Translating gives CASSLGSGVGEQYV.

The table lists this clonotype with many counts. This chain links TRBV5-1 with TRBJ2-7, with 9 positions matching TRBD1. Germline CDR1 reads SGHRS; CDR2 reads YFSETQ. The CDR3 is 14 residues long. The V segment lost 5 bases and the J segment 5 bases; nucleotides outside the gene matches: 8. Here the CDR3 DNA reads TGCGCCAGCAGGCCGATAGGGACAGGGAACGAGCAGTACTTC. It codes for CASRPIGTGNEQYF.

V gene TRBV5-1 combines with J gene TRBJ2-1; 7 nucleotides agree with TRBD2. Trimming at V came to 0 bases and at J to 6 bases, leaving 6 bases not matched to a gene. CDR1 and CDR2 from the germline V gene are SGHRS and YFSETQ. The CDR3 length is 15 residues. CDR3 DNA: TGCGCCAGCAGCTTGGACGGGGGGTTCCGCAATGAGCAGTTCTTC. Translated: CASSLDGGFRNEQFF.

This clonotype was observed at least ten times. The V and J genes are TRBV5-5 and TRBJ1-1; TRBD1 might be the D (6 bases). The CDR3 has 13 amino acids. Trimming took off 4 bases at V and 12 bases at J, with 19 bases between the two ends. Germline CDR1 and CDR2: SGHKS and YYEKEE (reference sequence). The CDR3 bases are TGTGCCAGCAGCCCCACAGGGCGCCAAGTGTCTTTCTTT. Its protein product is CASSPTGRQVSFF.

This clonotype turned up a few times. The chain uses TRBV4-1 and TRBJ1-6, with 8 nucleotides matching TRBD1. CDR1 and CDR2 (germline): MGHRA, YSYEKL. This CDR3 has 15 residues. V was pared by 4 bases and J by 7 bases, with 6 bases of the junction left unmatched. CDR3 bases: TGCGCCAGCAGCCCGACAGGGGTCGAGAATTCACCCCTCCACTTT. Translating it yields CASSPTGVENSPLHF.

In this sample, this clonotype turned up many times. This sequence joins TRBV7-6 and TRBJ2-1; no definite D call. Trimming took off 5 bases at V and 8 bases at J, with 10 bases between the two ends. Germline CDR1 is SGHVS and CDR2 is FNYEAQ. This CDR3 contains 12 residues. The CDR3 sequence is CASSQISDEQFF. The CDR3 region has the DNA TGTGCCAGCAGCCAGATTTCAGATGAGCAGTTCTTC.

This clonotype has a count of ten or more. The chain couples TRBV12-3 or TRBV12-4 to TRBJ2-3; maybe TRBD2 (5 bases). The CDR3 has 16 amino acids. Trimming removed 0 bases from V and 2 bases from J, with 12 bases in between. In DNA form, the CDR3 reads TGTGCCAGCAGTTTAGCTCCAGGCGGGCACACAGATACGCAGTATTTT. This translates into CASSLAPGGHTDTQYF.

This clonotype appeared a few times. The chain employs TRBV5-6 and TRBJ1-1, with TRBD1 identical over 8 bases. Germline CDR1 and CDR2: SGHDT and YYEEEE. V lost 3 bases, J lost 0 bases, and 1 base stayed unmatched. The CDR3 extends over 14 amino acids. The CDR3 DNA follows: TGTGCCAGCAGCTGGACAGGGATGAACACTGAAGCTTTCTTT. Its protein is CASSWTGMNTEAFF.

V usage is TRBV4-1 and J usage is TRBJ1-1, with TRBD1 matching over 10 bases. This CDR3 contains 15 residues. The germline V gene encodes CDR1 MGHRA and CDR2 YSYEKL. V shed 5 bases and J 2 bases; nucleotides not matched to a gene: 5. The CDR3 loop is CASSFRTGGNTEAFF. CDR3 sequence (DNA): TGCGCCAGCAGCTTCCGGACAGGGGGAAACACTGAAGCTTTCTTT.

In its sample, this clonotype was seen many times. The chain has TRBV4-3 and TRBJ2-7; D might be TRBD1 (6 bases). The V gene's germline CDR1 is LGHNA and CDR2 YSLEER. This CDR3 spans 17 amino acids. Between the trimmed V and J ends, which lost 0 bases and 0 bases, there was a span of 15 bases. This CDR3 is CASSQDSFGQTSYEQYF. In nucleotides, the CDR3 is TGCGCCAGCAGCCAAGACTCATTCGGACAGACCTCCTACGAGCAGTACTTC.

There are many counts of this clonotype. V is TRBV4-1 and J is TRBJ2-3; 12 positions agree with TRBD1. CDR1 is MGHRA, CDR2 YSYEKL, per germline. The V and J ends lost 0 bases and 4 bases, in that order; junction bases with no gene match: 2. The CDR3 runs to 16 residues. CDR3 loop: CASSQDGTGGADTQYF. DNA for the CDR3: TGCGCCAGCAGCCAAGACGGGACAGGGGGCGCAGATACGCAGTATTTT.

The rearrangement joins TRBV27 to TRBJ2-7; 9 nucleotides agree with TRBD1. CDR1 is MNHEY, CDR2 SMNVEV, per germline (reference sequence). Trimming at V came to 4 bases and at J to 6 bases, leaving 16 bases not matched to a gene. The CDR3 sequence is 17 residues long. The CDR3: CASSSTYRDRVGGEQYV. CDR3 DNA sequence: TGTGCCAGCAGTTCAACATATCGGGACAGGGTAGGGGGCGAGCAGTACGTC.

The chain's CDR3 is CASSPPSGVTDTQYF. CDR3 sequence (DNA): TGTGCCAGCTCACCTCCTTCCGGGGTTACAGATACGCAGTATTTT. This chain links TRBV18 with TRBJ2-3, with D perhaps TRBD2 (5 bases). Per the germline V gene, CDR1 is KGHSH and CDR2 is LQKENI. The CDR3 sequence is 15 residues long. Between the trimmed V and J ends, which lost 3 bases and 3 bases, there was a span of 13 bases.

The V gene is TRBV7-2, the J gene TRBJ1-2, with D possibly matching TRBD1 (5 bases). Trimming cost V 1 base and J 7 bases, with 7 bases left between them. CDR3 size: 12 residues. Germline CDR1 is SGHTA and CDR2 is FQGNSA. The CDR3 is CASSLGGLGYTF. CDR3 nucleotides: TGTGCCAGCAGCTTAGGGGGACTTGGCTACACCTTC.

This clonotype occurred many times. The rearrangement uses TRBV7-6 and TRBJ2-3, with 7 bases matching TRBD2. The CDR3 spans 15 residues. Germline trimming cut 5 bases from V and 7 bases from J; bases unmatched to any gene: 12. Per germline, CDR1 SGHVS and CDR2 FNYEAQ. CDR3 sequence (DNA): TGTGCCAGCAGCCGAGCGGGACCAGGGAGAAATACGCAGTATTTT. It translates to CASSRAGPGRNTQYF.

The V and J genes are TRBV5-1 and TRBJ2-7; D might be TRBD1 or TRBD2, each matching 5 bases. The V end lost 0 bases, the J end lost 1 base, and 14 bases lay between the germline ends. CDR3 length: 16 residues. CDR1 is SGHRS and CDR2 is YFSETQ in the germline V gene. The CDR3 is CASSLVAGAGSYEQYV. CDR3 nucleotides: TGCGCCAGCAGCTTGGTTGCCGGGGCTGGATCCTACGAGCAGTACGTC.

The rearrangement uses TRBV11-2 and TRBJ2-5; 12 nucleotides match TRBD2. CDR1 is SGHAT, CDR2 FQNNGV, per germline. With 1 base clipped from V and 5 bases from J, the junction kept 11 bases outside the gene matches. This CDR3 region has 18 residues. The CDR3 sequence: CASSLGPTSGGPRETQYF. CDR3 coding DNA: TGTGCCAGCAGCTTAGGCCCGACTAGCGGGGGACCTCGTGAGACCCAGTACTTC.

Only a few counts were recorded for this clonotype. The chain uses TRBV7-2 and TRBJ1-1; TRBD1 matches at 9 bases. Germline loops: CDR1 SGHTA, CDR2 FQGNSA. V dropped 5 bases and J dropped 4; count of bases not matched to a gene: 8. The CDR3 is 15 residues long. The CDR3 DNA is TGTGCCAGCAGCCCAAGAGGGACAGGGCCCACTGAAGCTTTCTTT. It specifies CASSPRGTGPTEAFF. The full variable domain, its missing parts supplied by reference TRBV7-2 and TRBJ1-1, is GAGVSQSPSNKVTEKGKDVELRCDPISGHTALYWYRQSLGQGLEFLIYFQGNSAPDKSGLPSDRFSAERTGGSVSTLTIQRTQQEDSAVYLCASSPRGTGPTEAFFGQGTRLTVV.

In its sample, this clonotype was seen many times. V and J are TRBV6-2 or TRBV6-3 and TRBJ2-7; D unclear. V was clipped by 2 bases and J by 4 bases, with 6 bases between them. The CDR3 spans 12 residues. In germline, CDR1 is MNHEY, CDR2 SVGEGT. CDR3 protein: CASSYGTYEQYV. The CDR3 nucleotides are TGTGCCAGCAGTTACGGAACGTACGAGCAGTACGTC.

CDR3 sequence reads: CASSEGDISYNEQFF. CDR3 DNA sequence: TGCGCCAGCAGTGAAGGGGACATCTCCTACAATGAGCAGTTCTTC. The rearrangement joins TRBV10-2 to TRBJ2-1, with D perhaps TRBD1 (6 bases). Per germline, CDR1 WSHSY and CDR2 SAAADI. The CDR3 runs 15 residues. Trimming took off 3 bases at V and 0 bases at J, with 9 bases between the two ends.

This clonotype was detected a few times. This chain connects TRBV7-6 to TRBJ2-2; D remains ambiguous. The CDR3 extends over 16 amino acids. From germline, CDR1 is SGHVS and CDR2 FNYEAQ. Trimming stripped 2 bases from V and 1 base from J, with 11 bases between. Written as DNA, the CDR3 is TGTGCCAGCAGCTTAACCCTCTGGGGGAACACCGGGGAGCTGTTTTTT. Translation: CASSLTLWGNTGELFF.

The chain employs TRBV9 and TRBJ2-3; D perhaps matches TRBD1 (6 bases). V lost 5 bases and J 0 bases, leaving 13 bases between the germline ends. CDR3 length equals 15 residues. Germline V CDR1 and CDR2: SGDLS, YYNGEE. CDR3: CASSDGTLSTDTQYF. The CDR3 nucleotides are TGTGCCAGCAGTGATGGGACACTCAGCACAGATACGCAGTATTTT.

A few counts support this clonotype. The chain carries TRBV6-1 and TRBJ2-2, with D possibly TRBD2 on 5 matching bases. Germline CDR1 and CDR2: MNHNS and SASEGT. The CDR3 runs to 14 residues. Trimming removed 8 bases at V and 2 bases at J, with 12 bases between. The CDR3 spells CASQRTANTGELFF. The CDR3 coding sequence is TGTGCCAGCCAGCGGACTGCCAACACCGGGGAGCTGTTTTTT.

This clonotype was counted ten times or more. The gene calls are TRBV4-3 and TRBJ2-1, with D possibly being TRBD1 (5 bases). From germline, CDR1 is LGHNA and CDR2 YSLEER. The CDR3 extends over 13 amino acids. The V end was cut by 1 base, the J end by 10 bases, with 11 bases between. This chain's CDR3 is CASSQAGKPEQFF. The CDR3 nucleotides are TGCGCCAGCAGCCAAGCAGGGAAACCAGAGCAGTTCTTC.

This clonotype was recorded at least ten times. The chain employs TRBV6-4 and TRBJ2-3; D unclear. V was pared by 9 bases and J by 0 bases, with 16 bases between. This CDR3 contains 15 residues. Germline V gives CDR1 MRHNA, CDR2 SNTAGT. For the CDR3, the DNA is TGTGCCAGTAGTAAGGACCCGGGTAGCACAGATACGCAGTATTTT. Protein product: CASSKDPGSTDTQYF.